The 21 T cell receptor beta chains reported below all come from one sample, sequenced in a study of esophageal squamous cell carcinoma under preoperative chemotherapy. TCRdb independently ran MiXCR on the PCR reads; one entry per CDR3 protein. This sample yields roughly 15,000 distinct CDR3 sequences, of which about three fifths are seen a single time; around 53% belongs to the top ten. Time point of the sample: before preoperative PTX-NDP chemotherapy. Sampling was carried out from a patient given preoperative chemotherapy. Source of these receptors: a human donor with esophageal squamous cell carcinoma. The donor label of this sample is uncertain.

A remark on this clonotype: A junction end diverges from the germline sequence, so it may reflect a read error. The chain couples TRBV6-1 to TRBJ2-3; D is possibly TRBD2 (6 bases). This CDR3 spans 15 amino acids. Per germline, CDR1 MNHNS and CDR2 SASEGT. The CDR3 DNA reads TGTGGCAGCAGTGAGGGGTGGGGCGGGAAAGATACGCAGTACTTT. This encodes CGSSEGWGGKDTQYF.

This clonotype has only a few counts. The chain couples TRBV7-2 to TRBJ2-1; either TRBD1 or TRBD2 may fit D (7 bases each). This CDR3 has 15 amino acids. Trimming removed 4 bases at V and 10 bases at J, with 20 bases between. Germline lookup yields CDR1 SGHTA and CDR2 FQGNSA. CDR3 nucleotide sequence: TGTGCCAGCAGCTCACGCCCAGGGGGGGTGTACGAGCAGTTCTTC. It codes for CASSSRPGGVYEQFF. Full variable domain (remainder filled in from reference TRBV7-2 and TRBJ2-1): GAGVSQSPSNKVTEKGKDVELRCDPISGHTALYWYRQSLGQGLEFLIYFQGNSAPDKSGLPSDRFSAERTGGSVSTLTIQRTQQEDSAVYLCASSSRPGGVYEQFFGPGTRLTVL.

In its sample, this clonotype was seen a few times. V gene TRBV6-1 combines with J gene TRBJ2-4; the match to TRBD1 covers 7 bases. Germline lookup yields CDR1 MNHNS and CDR2 SASEGT. CDR3 length equals 18 residues. V trimming: 6 bases; J trimming: 0 bases; junction bases outside the gene matches: 14. CDR3 protein: CASRRPGQQNLAKNIQYF. In DNA, the CDR3 is TGTGCCAGCAGACGACCGGGACAGCAAAACTTAGCCAAAAACATTCAGTACTTC.

The chain recombines TRBV6-1 with TRBJ2-5; perhaps TRBD1 as D (6 bases). V lost 1 base and J 5 bases, leaving 11 bases between the germline ends. The CDR3 loop spans 14 amino acids. Germline-derived CDR1 and CDR2 are MNHNS and SASEGT. The CDR3 DNA reads TGTGCCAGCAGTGAAGGCAGGGGCCGTGAGACCCAGTACTTC. It codes for CASSEGRGRETQYF.

As to this clonotype: Relative to the germline gene, one junction end is altered; a read error may explain this. The chain carries TRBV6-1 and TRBJ2-4; 8 nucleotides line up with TRBD2. Germline CDR1 is MNHNS and CDR2 is SASEGT. The CDR3 runs to 16 residues. The CDR3 coding sequence is TGTGCCAGCAGCGGCACGGGGGGGGGAGCCAAAGACACGCAGTATTTC. This encodes CASSGTGGGAKDTQYF.

A word on this clonotype: A much larger clone sits a single nucleotide away, making a read error possible. V gene TRBV6-5 combines with J gene TRBJ2-1; tentative D call: TRBD1 (5 bases). This CDR3 region has 14 residues. Trimming removed 4 bases from V and 13 bases from J, with 20 bases in between. The germline gives CDR1 MNHEY, CDR2 SVGAGI. The CDR3, as DNA: TGTGCCAGCAGTTCCTACGACAGTCAAGAGACCCAGTTCTTC. As protein: CASSSYDSQETQFF.

The chain recombines TRBV27 with TRBJ2-4, with 8 bases fitting TRBD1. TRBJ2-5 matches the DNA end more closely, so the J call is doubtful. The germline V gene has CDR1 MNHEY and CDR2 SMNVEV (reference sequence). The CDR3 length is 14 residues. CDR3 nucleotides: TGTGCCAGCAGTTTCGACAGGGGTGAGGAGACCCAGTACTTC. It is translated as CASSFDRGEETQYF.

This clonotype was picked up a small number of times. The rearrangement joins TRBV7-2 to TRBJ2-5, with D perhaps TRBD2 (5 bases). The J call is doubtful: the DNA matches TRBJ2-7 better. Germline V CDR1 and CDR2: SGHTA, FQGNSA. The CDR3 covers 12 residues. The CDR3 here is CASSPTSYEQYF. The CDR3 region has the DNA TGTGCCAGCAGCCCTACTAGTTACGAGCAGTACTTC.

The chain employs TRBV27 and TRBJ2-1; D not resolved. This CDR3 region has 15 residues. V was shortened by 0 bases and J by 3 bases, with 9 bases between the two germline ends. CDR1 is MNHEY and CDR2 is SMNVEV in the germline V gene (reference sequence). CDR3 sequence reads: CASSLSRPSYNEQFF. DNA for the CDR3: TGTGCCAGCAGTTTATCCAGGCCTAGCTACAATGAGCAGTTCTTC.

The rearrangement joins TRBV7-2 to TRBJ2-3; 7 bases fit TRBD2. CDR1 and CDR2 from the germline V gene are SGHTA and FQGNSA. The CDR3 sequence is 14 residues long. The CDR3, as DNA: TGTGCGGGGAGCGGGGCCACTGGCGTAGAGACGCAGTATTTT. Translated, it gives CAGSGATGVETQYF.

V gene TRBV6-1 combines with J gene TRBJ2-1, with D unclear. Germline V gene lookup returns CDR1 MNHNS and CDR2 SASEGT. The CDR3 runs to 11 residues. V was shortened by 9 bases and J by 8 bases, with 11 bases between the two germline ends. The CDR3 here is CASVRKDEQFF. The CDR3 DNA sequence: TGTGCCAGTGTGCGTAAGGATGAGCAGTTCTTC.

The gene calls are TRBV6-5 and TRBJ1-1; D might be TRBD1 (5 bases). The CDR3 is 16 residues long. The germline V and J ends were trimmed by 2 bases and 4 bases, with 17 bases remaining between them. CDR1 MNHEY and CDR2 SVGAGI come from the germline V gene. The CDR3, as DNA: TGTGCCAGCAGTTACAGGATAGCGAGGGGTACCACTGAAGCTTTCTTT. The encoded protein is CASSYRIARGTTEAFF.

The gene calls are TRBV6-1 and TRBJ2-1; D gene unclear. This CDR3 comprises 15 residues. Trimming removed 6 bases from V and 13 bases from J, with 25 bases in between. The V gene's germline CDR1 is MNHNS and CDR2 SASEGT. The DNA of the CDR3 is TGTGCCAGCAGCGGCGGATTAGAATCTAAAAACATTCAGTTCTTC. It codes for CASSGGLESKNIQFF.

This clonotype is classed as medium-sized. The rearrangement uses TRBV6-1 and TRBJ2-1; perhaps TRBD1 as D (5 bases). From germline, CDR1 is MNHNS and CDR2 SASEGT. This CDR3 has 15 amino acids. V dropped 6 bases and J dropped 0 bases, with 12 bases sitting between them. The CDR3 loop is CASRTTVSSYNEQFF. CDR3 nucleotides: TGTGCCAGCAGGACGACAGTAAGCTCCTACAATGAGCAGTTCTTC.

This clonotype is labeled as medium-sized. The rearrangement uses TRBV7-6 and TRBJ2-1, with TRBD2 matching over 11 bases. The CDR3 consists of 18 residues. Germline CDR1 reads SGHVS; CDR2 reads FNYEAQ. V lost 1 base to trimming and J lost 9 bases; unmatched junction nucleotides: 14. The CDR3 coding sequence is TGTGCCAGCAGCTTAGGAGGGGGTAGCGGGAGGGCCTCGCTTGAGCAGTTCTTC. Translation gives CASSLGGGSGRASLEQFF.

This clonotype is medium-sized by share. The chain links TRBV6-1 to TRBJ2-1; D might be TRBD2 (6 bases). The CDR3 is made up of 13 amino acids. The germline V and J ends were trimmed by 6 bases and 8 bases, with 14 bases remaining between them. Germline V gene data show CDR1 as MNHNS and CDR2 as SASEGT. The CDR3 protein is CASSRESGHEQFF. The CDR3 nucleotides are TGTGCCAGCAGCCGGGAGAGCGGACATGAGCAGTTCTTC.

A remark on this clonotype: This could be a read error, since a much larger clone is one nucleotide away. The genes are TRBV6-1 and TRBJ2-1; TRBD2 matches at 9 bases. The DNA end favors TRBJ2-7, so the J call may be wrong. The CDR3 totals 15 residues. The germline V gene has CDR1 MNHNS and CDR2 SASEGT. CDR3: CASLAGVPLYNEQYF. CDR3 in DNA: TGTGCCAGCTTAGCGGGGGTCCCTTTATACAATGAGCAGTACTTC.

There are a few counts of this clonotype. The rearrangement uses TRBV12-3 or TRBV12-4 and TRBJ2-5; D unresolved. The CDR3 length is 15 residues. With 4 bases removed from V and 11 bases from J, the gap between germline ends came to 23 bases. CDR3 residues: CASSSSTPPYNEQYF. Here the CDR3 DNA reads TGTGCCAGCAGTTCCAGCACACCCCCCTACAATGAGCAGTACTTC.

As for this clonotype: One end of the junction varies from germline; a read error may be responsible. V and J are TRBV6-1 and TRBJ2-3, with 8 bases fitting TRBD2. Per the germline V gene, CDR1 is MNHNS and CDR2 is SASEGT. The length of the CDR3 is 16 residues. CDR3 in amino acids: CASSGNGGGATDIQYF. As DNA, the CDR3 is TGTGCCAGCAGCGGCAACGGGGGGGGCGCCACAGACATTCAGTATTTC.

This clonotype was observed a few times. The V and J genes are TRBV7-2 and TRBJ2-5; D is undetermined. Deletions cut 6 bases from V and 5 bases from J, with 13 bases between. The V gene's germline CDR1 is SGHTA and CDR2 FQGNSA. The CDR3 is 13 amino acids. For the CDR3, the DNA is TGTGCCAGCAGGGACCGAAGAAGGGAGACCCAGTACTTC. This translates into CASRDRRRETQYF.

For this clonotype: An end of the junction does not agree with germline; a read error may underlie this. The chain carries TRBV12-3 or TRBV12-4 and TRBJ2-4, with TRBD2 identical over 8 bases. The J call is doubtful: the DNA matches TRBJ2-3 better. CDR3 length equals 16 residues. DNA for the CDR3: TGTGCCAGCAGGGGGCTCGGGGGGGGTGACCCAGAGACGCAGTATTTT. Protein product: CASRGLGGGDPETQYF.